One sample yielded the 17 T cell receptor beta chains listed below, sequenced in a study of T cells in Graves' hyperthyroidism and ophthalmopathy. Amplification targeted TCR beta CDR3 regions from RNA transcripts. The HTBI primer set served for first-round RT-PCR of the TCR CDR3. TCRdb re-analysed the multiplex PCR reads in MiXCR, keeping a single row per CDR3 protein. The data contain around 430,000 distinct CDR3 sequences, about 16% of them singletons. Sample: blood. These receptors all come from a woman aged 30 to 39 with Graves' hyperthyroidism.

This clonotype was counted ten times or more. This rearrangement joins TRBV5-5 to TRBJ2-7; D may be TRBD1 or TRBD2 (5 bases each). V was pared by 2 bases and J by 1 base, with 13 bases between. CDR3 length equals 15 residues. Germline V gene lookup returns CDR1 SGHKS and CDR2 YYEKEE (reference sequence). The CDR3 is CASSFGAGSSYEQYF. CDR3 in DNA: TGTGCCAGCAGCTTCGGGGCAGGATCGTCCTACGAGCAGTACTTC. The full variable domain, in which reference TRBV5-5 and TRBJ2-7 provide the parts outside the CDR3, is DAGVTQSPTHLIKTRGQQVTLRCSPISGHKSVSWYQQVLGQGPQFIFQYYEKEERGRGNFPDRFSARQFPNYSSELNVNALLLGDSALYLCASSFGAGSSYEQYFGPGTRLTVT.

This clonotype was seen only a few times. The chain is built from TRBV19 and TRBJ2-2; TRBD1 or TRBD2 may be the D gene (5 bases each). The CDR3 is 15 residues long. V was cut by 6 bases and J by 1 base, with 12 bases left in between. Germline CDR1 is LNHDA and CDR2 is SQIVND (reference sequence). CDR3 sequence: CASREPGRNTGELFF. For the CDR3, the DNA is TGTGCCAGTAGAGAACCGGGACGGAACACCGGGGAGCTGTTTTTT.

This clonotype was detected many times. The chain joins TRBV12-3 or TRBV12-4 to TRBJ2-3; no clear D. Trimming took 2 bases from V and 6 from J, leaving 12 bases between them. CDR3 size: 14 residues. Written as DNA, the CDR3 is TGTGCCAGCAGTTTATACGGCGCCGAGGATACGCAGTATTTT. The encoded protein is CASSLYGAEDTQYF.

This clonotype occurred many times. The chain uses TRBV7-2 and TRBJ2-7; the D gene could be TRBD1 or TRBD2 (5 bases each). The CDR3 totals 14 residues. Looked up from germline, CDR1 is SGHTA and CDR2 is FQGNSA. Trimming left V 1 base short and J 3 bases short, with 10 bases between. The CDR3 region is CASSLVEGLYEQYF. The CDR3 coding sequence is TGTGCCAGCAGCTTAGTCGAGGGGCTCTACGAGCAGTACTTC.

Details on this clonotype: A clone one base away is much larger, so this may be a read error. J is TRBJ2-1 and V is TRBV4-1, with D unclear. The length of the CDR3 is 15 residues. The germline V gene has CDR1 MGHRA and CDR2 YSYEKL. V was cut by 1 base and J by 4 bases, with 11 bases left in between. CDR3 residues: CASSQGGSDYNEQFF. CDR3 DNA: TGCGCCAGCAGCCAAGGTGGATCCGATTACAATGAGCAGTTCTTC.

This clonotype came up many times. The rearrangement links TRBV2 to TRBJ1-3; a weak D match, TRBD1 (5 bases). CDR1 and CDR2 from the germline V gene are SNHLY and FYNNEI. With 6 bases removed from V and 6 bases from J, the gap between germline ends came to 15 bases. This CDR3 is 14 amino acids long. Written as DNA, the CDR3 is TGTGCCAGCAGCCGGGGCACAGATGCAAACACCATATATTTT. Translation: CASSRGTDANTIYF.

This clonotype was seen ten or more times. V usage is TRBV7-3 and J usage is TRBJ2-5; D not certain. Per the germline V gene, CDR1 is SGHTA and CDR2 is FQGTGA. The CDR3 loop spans 15 amino acids. V lost 5 bases, J lost 4 bases, and 17 bases lay in between. The CDR3, as DNA: TGTGCCAGCAGCCCCCCCCGACGCACGGGAGAGACCCAGTACTTC. Its protein product is CASSPPRRTGETQYF.

This clonotype appeared many times. The gene calls are TRBV3-1 and TRBJ2-7, with 7 bases aligning to TRBD2. The CDR3 spans 15 residues. After removal of 3 bases from V and 5 bases from J, the junction contained 10 bases not matched to a gene. Germline V gene data show CDR1 as LGHDT and CDR2 as YNNKEL (reference sequence). Here the CDR3 DNA reads TGTGCCAGCAGCCACTTACCGGGAGGAAGTGACGAGCAGTACTTC. This sequence encodes CASSHLPGGSDEQYF.

This clonotype has at least ten counts. This rearrangement joins TRBV2 to TRBJ2-2, with 14 bases matching TRBD2. The germline V gene has CDR1 SNHLY and CDR2 FYNNEI. The J segment lost 4 bases and the V segment lost 8 bases, leaving 3 bases of the junction unmatched. The CDR3 totals 15 residues. The CDR3, as DNA: TGTGCCAGCGGGACTAGCGGGAGCCCCACCGGGGAGCTGTTTTTT. It encodes CASGTSGSPTGELFF.

The rearrangement uses TRBV19 and TRBJ2-6; a possible D gene is TRBD1 (5 bases). CDR3 size: 13 residues. From germline, CDR1 is LNHDA and CDR2 SQIVND (reference sequence). V was clipped by 5 bases and J by 13 bases, with 15 bases between them. CDR3 amino acids: CASSLQGGRVLTF. The CDR3 nucleotides read TGTGCCAGTAGTTTGCAGGGTGGACGGGTCCTGACTTTC.

In its sample, this clonotype was seen a few times. Mismatch with germline at one junction end may stem from a read error. The chain employs TRBV29-1 and TRBJ1-5, with D unresolved. CDR1 and CDR2 (germline): SQVTM, ANQGSEA. The CDR3 runs 13 residues. As DNA, the CDR3 is TGCAGCGTTGAAGAGGGGAGCAGTCAGCCCCAGCATTTT. Protein product: CSVEEGSSQPQHF.

Details on this clonotype: One base away lies a much larger clone, so this may be a sequencing read error. This chain links TRBV6-5 with TRBJ2-7; 7 positions agree with TRBD1. Per the germline V gene, CDR1 is MNHEY and CDR2 is SVGAGI. This CDR3 spans 15 amino acids. CDR3 residues: CAGSYLGDSTYEQYF. DNA of the CDR3: TGTGCCGGCAGTTACCTTGGGGACAGTACCTACGAGCAGTACTTC.

This clonotype was recorded many times. The chain carries TRBV28 and TRBJ2-1; D remains unclear. CDR3 length: 13 residues. Trimming removed 3 bases from V and 7 bases from J, with 10 bases in between. Germline loops: CDR1 MDHEN, CDR2 SYDVKM. The CDR3 bases are TGTGCCAGCAGTTTTGGTGGAAGGAATGAGCAGTTCTTC. It is translated as CASSFGGRNEQFF.

Ten or more counts support this clonotype. In DNA, the CDR3 is TGCAGTGCTAGAGATATGAAAGGGGCCACTGAAGCTTTCTTT. This encodes CSARDMKGATEAFF. The J gene is TRBJ1-1, the V gene TRBV20-1; TRBD1 might be the D (5 bases). V gave up 0 bases and J gave up 4 bases, with 12 bases separating them. The CDR3 consists of 14 residues. The germline CDR1 and CDR2 sequences are DFQATT and SNEGSKA (reference sequence).

The genes are TRBV12-3 or TRBV12-4 and TRBJ2-2; 7 bases map to TRBD2. Trimming at V came to 7 bases and at J to 2 bases, leaving 4 bases not matched to a gene. The CDR3 runs 14 residues. CDR3: CASNGGSNTGELFF. The CDR3 DNA reads TGTGCCAGCAATGGCGGGAGCAACACCGGGGAGCTGTTTTTT.

The chain has TRBV9 and TRBJ1-1; weak D call: TRBD1 (6 bases). CDR3 length equals 15 residues. CDR1 and CDR2 from the germline V gene are SGDLS and YYNGEE. Deletions cut 3 bases from V and 0 bases from J, with 12 bases between. CDR3 sequence (DNA): TGTGCCAGCAGCGACCGGGGGACACTGAACACTGAAGCTTTCTTT. Protein product: CASSDRGTLNTEAFF.

The chain combines TRBV20-1 with TRBJ2-2; D may be TRBD1 (6 bases). Between the trimmed V and J ends, which lost 6 bases and 6 bases, there was a span of 11 bases. CDR1 and CDR2 from the germline V gene are DFQATT and SNEGSKA (reference sequence). The CDR3 is made up of 12 amino acids. The CDR3 DNA reads as TGCAGTGCCGGCAGGGGCTCCGGGGAGCTGTTTTTT. Encoded protein: CSAGRGSGELFF.